These 8 T cell receptor beta chains were all obtained from the same sample, sequenced in a study of blood T cell repertoires in COVID-19. Repertoires were generated with immunoSEQ multiplex PCR, while TCRdb's copy carries only in-frame clones and drops some. The table has about 220,000 clones, 82% seen once; the top ten hold 5.2%. The sequencing input was peripheral blood. These receptors came from a woman in her 70s with COVID-19, enrolled during active disease.

The rearrangement joins TRBV18 to TRBJ1-3, with TRBD1 matching over 7 bases. CDR1 and CDR2 from the germline V gene are KGHSH and LQKENI. Losses at the gene ends were 9 bases for V and 3 bases for J; bases not matched to a gene: 11. This CDR3 comprises 15 residues. The CDR3 is CASALQGQSGNTIYF. The CDR3 DNA reads TGTGCCAGTGCGTTACAGGGGCAAAGTGGAAACACCATATATTTT.

The J gene is TRBJ2-2, the V gene TRBV7-2; D call uncertain. V lost 5 bases and J lost 0, with 13 bases in between. CDR1 and CDR2 (germline): SGHTA, FQGNSA. CDR3 length: 16 residues. The CDR3 here is CASSQRAATNTGELFF. Here the CDR3 DNA reads TGTGCCAGCAGCCAGAGAGCAGCGACGAACACCGGGGAGCTGTTTTTT.

The chain recombines TRBV5-1 with TRBJ2-2; 8 bases are shared with TRBD2. The CDR3 contains 16 residues. Trimming took 4 bases from V and 4 from J; bases not matched to a gene: 9. The germline gives CDR1 SGHRS, CDR2 YFSETQ. The CDR3 region has the DNA TGCGCCAGCAGCGTAAATAGCGGGGTACCCACCGGGGAGCTGTTTTTT. This encodes CASSVNSGVPTGELFF.

The V and J genes are TRBV5-1 and TRBJ2-3, with 7 positions matching TRBD2. From germline, CDR1 is SGHRS and CDR2 YFSETQ. The CDR3 is made up of 14 amino acids. After removal of 0 bases from V and 15 bases from J, the junction contained 13 bases not matched to a gene. The CDR3 region is CASSLEPSGKGEYF. In DNA form, the CDR3 reads TGCGCCAGCAGCTTGGAGCCCAGCGGGAAGGGCGAATATTTT.

The CDR3 DNA follows: TGTGCCAGCAGTTTGACAGGGGCTTCGGGGGGCTACACCTTC. Amino acid sequence: CASSLTGASGGYTF. This chain links TRBV28 with TRBJ1-2; 8 nucleotides align to TRBD1. V shed 3 bases and J 8 bases; nucleotides not matched to a gene: 8. Germline CDR1 and CDR2: MDHEN and SYDVKM. The CDR3 runs 14 residues.

V is TRBV5-1 and J is TRBJ2-7, with 7 bases identical to TRBD2. Losses at the gene ends were 4 bases for V and 2 bases for J; bases not matched to a gene: 12. Germline values: CDR1 SGHRS, CDR2 YFSETQ. The CDR3 has 16 amino acids. DNA of the CDR3: TGCGCCAGCAGCCCTCGGGGGGTAAGCGGGACCTACGAGCAGTACTTC. This gives the protein CASSPRGVSGTYEQYF.

V gene TRBV7-8 combines with J gene TRBJ1-2; D is perhaps TRBD1 (5 bases). The CDR3 contains 14 residues. Per the germline V gene, CDR1 is SGHVS and CDR2 is FQNEAQ. The germline V and J ends were trimmed by 2 bases and 4 bases, with 11 bases remaining between them. The CDR3 DNA reads as TGTGCCAGCAGCTTACAGGGTTCAGCCTATGGCTACACCTTC. It codes for CASSLQGSAYGYTF.

The rearrangement links TRBV5-8 to TRBJ2-6, with D perhaps matching TRBD1 (6 bases). The CDR3 consists of 18 residues. Germline loops: CDR1 SGHTS, CDR2 YDEGEE. V lost 4 bases and J lost 1, with 18 bases in between. The CDR3 bases are TGTGCCAGCAGCCCCGGACAGTTCGGTTATTCTGGGGCCAACGTCCTGACTTTC. Protein sequence: CASSPGQFGYSGANVLTF.